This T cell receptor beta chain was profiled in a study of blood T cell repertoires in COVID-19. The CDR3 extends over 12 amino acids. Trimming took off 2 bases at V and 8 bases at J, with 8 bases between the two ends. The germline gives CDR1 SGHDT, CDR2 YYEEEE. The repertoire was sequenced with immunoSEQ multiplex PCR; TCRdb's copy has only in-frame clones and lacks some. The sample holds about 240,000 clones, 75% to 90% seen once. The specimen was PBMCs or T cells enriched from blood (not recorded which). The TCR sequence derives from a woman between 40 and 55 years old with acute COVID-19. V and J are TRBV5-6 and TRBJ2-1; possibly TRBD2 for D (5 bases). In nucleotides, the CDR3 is TGTGCCAGCAGCTTAGCGGCCTATGAGCAGTTCTTC. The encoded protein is CASSLAAYEQFF.